This T cell receptor beta chain was obtained from a study of blood T cell repertoires in COVID-19. Study background: The samples span acute and convalescent COVID-19 from the United States, Italy and Spain. The analysed material was cDNA or gDNA that came from T cells, B-cell-depleted T cells, or PBMCs.

Trimming cost V 4 bases and J 5 bases, with 12 bases left between them. The CDR3 extends over 13 amino acids. Germline V lookup: CDR1 SGHNT, CDR2 YYREEE (reference sequence). Original analysis: Cell counts per sample came from amplifying reference gene primers. Repertoires were generated with immunoSEQ multiplex PCR, while TCRdb's copy carries only in-frame clones and drops some. V, J and clone size are those of that table, while D and trimming were read from the DNA. The repertoire holds under 500,000 clones, about 89% seen once, with approximately 4.5% in the top ten. The chain couples TRBV5-4 to TRBJ1-1, with D possibly TRBD1 on 5 matching bases. The material sequenced was peripheral blood. The sequence was obtained from a woman aged 25 to 39 with acute or convalescent COVID-19. The CDR3 is CASSPSRVTEAFF. Here the CDR3 DNA reads TGTGCCAGCAGCCCGTCCAGGGTGACTGAAGCTTTCTTT. Supplemented by reference TRBV5-4 and TRBJ1-1, the full variable domain reads ETGVTQSPTHLIKTRGQQVTLRCSSQSGHNTVSWYQQALGQGPQFIFQYYREEENGRGNFPPRFSGLQFPNYSSELNVNALELDDSALYLCASSPSRVTEAFFGQGTRLTVV.